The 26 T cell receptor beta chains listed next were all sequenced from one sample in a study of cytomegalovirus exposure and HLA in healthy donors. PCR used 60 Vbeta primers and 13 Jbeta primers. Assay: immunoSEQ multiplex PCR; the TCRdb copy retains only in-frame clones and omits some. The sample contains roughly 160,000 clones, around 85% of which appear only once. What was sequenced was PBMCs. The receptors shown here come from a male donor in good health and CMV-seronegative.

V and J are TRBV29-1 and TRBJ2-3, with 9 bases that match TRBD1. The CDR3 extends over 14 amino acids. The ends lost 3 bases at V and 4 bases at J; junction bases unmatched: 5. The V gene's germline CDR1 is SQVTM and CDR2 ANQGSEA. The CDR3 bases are TGCAGCGTTGACCACAGGGGGCAGGCAGATACGCAGTATTTT. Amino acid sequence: CSVDHRGQADTQYF.

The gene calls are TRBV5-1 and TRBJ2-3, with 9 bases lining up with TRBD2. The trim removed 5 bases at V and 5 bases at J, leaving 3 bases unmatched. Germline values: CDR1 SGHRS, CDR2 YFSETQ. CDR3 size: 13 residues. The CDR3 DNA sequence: TGCGCCAGCAGGGAGACTAGCGGAGATACGCAGTATTTT. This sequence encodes CASRETSGDTQYF.

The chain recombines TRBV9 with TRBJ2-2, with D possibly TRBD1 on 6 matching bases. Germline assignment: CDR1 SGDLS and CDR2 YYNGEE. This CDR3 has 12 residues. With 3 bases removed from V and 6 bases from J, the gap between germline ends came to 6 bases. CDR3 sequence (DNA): TGTGCCAGCAGCGGGACAGCCGGGGAGCTGTTTTTT. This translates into CASSGTAGELFF.

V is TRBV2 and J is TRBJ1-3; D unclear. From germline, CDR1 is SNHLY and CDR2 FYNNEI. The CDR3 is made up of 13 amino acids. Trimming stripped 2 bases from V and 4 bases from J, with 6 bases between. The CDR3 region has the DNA TGTGCCAGCAGTGAAATTCAGGGAAACACCATATATTTT. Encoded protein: CASSEIQGNTIYF.

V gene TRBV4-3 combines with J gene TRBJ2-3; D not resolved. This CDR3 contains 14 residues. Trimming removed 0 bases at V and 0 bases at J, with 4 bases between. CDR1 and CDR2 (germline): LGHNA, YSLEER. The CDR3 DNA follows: TGCGCCAGCAGCCAAGATCGGAGCACAGATACGCAGTATTTT. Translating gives CASSQDRSTDTQYF.

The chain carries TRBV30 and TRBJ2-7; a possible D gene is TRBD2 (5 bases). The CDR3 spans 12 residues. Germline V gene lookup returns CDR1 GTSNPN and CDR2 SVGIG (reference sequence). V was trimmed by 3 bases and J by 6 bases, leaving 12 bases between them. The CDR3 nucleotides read TGTGCCTGGAGCGAACCGGGATTCGAGCAGTACTTC. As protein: CAWSEPGFEQYF.

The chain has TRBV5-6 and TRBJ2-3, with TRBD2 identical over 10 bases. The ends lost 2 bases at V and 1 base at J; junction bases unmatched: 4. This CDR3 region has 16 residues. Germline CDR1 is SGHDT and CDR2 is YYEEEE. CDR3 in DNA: TGTGCCAGCAGCTTAGCGGGGGGGTGGGGCACAGATACGCAGTATTTT. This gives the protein CASSLAGGWGTDTQYF.

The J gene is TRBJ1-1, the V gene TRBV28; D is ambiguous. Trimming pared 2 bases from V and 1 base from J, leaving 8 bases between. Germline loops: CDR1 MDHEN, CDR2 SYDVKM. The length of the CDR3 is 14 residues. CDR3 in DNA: TGTGCCAGCAGTTTACGACAATCGAACACTGAAGCTTTCTTT. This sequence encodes CASSLRQSNTEAFF.

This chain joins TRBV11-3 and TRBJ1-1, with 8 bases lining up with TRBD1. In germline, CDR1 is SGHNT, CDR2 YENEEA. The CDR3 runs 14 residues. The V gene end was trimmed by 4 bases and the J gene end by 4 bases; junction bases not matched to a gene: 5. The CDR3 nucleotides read TGTGCCAGCAGCTCCAGGGGGCAGAGCACTGAAGCTTTCTTT. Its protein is CASSSRGQSTEAFF.

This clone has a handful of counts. The CDR3 DNA is TGTGCCAGCAGCTTAAATCCAGGGGGGACTGAAGCTTTCTTT. This gives the protein CASSLNPGGTEAFF. V and J are TRBV11-2 and TRBJ1-1; 7 nucleotides agree with TRBD1. With V trimmed by 2 bases and J by 5 bases, 5 bases remained unmatched. This CDR3 has 14 amino acids. Looked up from germline, CDR1 is SGHAT and CDR2 is FQNNGV.

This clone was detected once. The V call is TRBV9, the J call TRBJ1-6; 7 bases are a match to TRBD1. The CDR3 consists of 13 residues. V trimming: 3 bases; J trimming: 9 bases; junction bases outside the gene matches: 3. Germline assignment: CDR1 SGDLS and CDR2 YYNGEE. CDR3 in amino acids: CASSGDSSSPLHF. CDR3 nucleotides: TGTGCCAGCAGCGGGGACAGCAGTTCACCCCTCCACTTT.

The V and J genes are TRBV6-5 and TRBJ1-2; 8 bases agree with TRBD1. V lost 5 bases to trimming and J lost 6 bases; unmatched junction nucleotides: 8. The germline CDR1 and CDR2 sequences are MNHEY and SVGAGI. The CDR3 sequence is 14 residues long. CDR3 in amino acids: CASSVAGGFDGYTF. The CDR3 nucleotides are TGTGCCAGCAGTGTAGCAGGGGGCTTTGATGGCTACACCTTC.

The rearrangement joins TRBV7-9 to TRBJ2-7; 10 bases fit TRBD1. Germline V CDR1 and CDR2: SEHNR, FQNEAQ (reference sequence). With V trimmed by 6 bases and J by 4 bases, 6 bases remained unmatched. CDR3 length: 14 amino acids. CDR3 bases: TGTGCCAGCAGTAGAGGGACAGGGGTGTACGAGCAGTACTTC. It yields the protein CASSRGTGVYEQYF.

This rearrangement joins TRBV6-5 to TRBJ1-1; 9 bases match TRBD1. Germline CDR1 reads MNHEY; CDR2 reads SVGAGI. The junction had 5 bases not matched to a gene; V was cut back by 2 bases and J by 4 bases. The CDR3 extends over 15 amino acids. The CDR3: CASSYETGGLTEAFF. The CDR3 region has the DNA TGTGCCAGCAGTTACGAGACAGGGGGACTCACTGAAGCTTTCTTT.

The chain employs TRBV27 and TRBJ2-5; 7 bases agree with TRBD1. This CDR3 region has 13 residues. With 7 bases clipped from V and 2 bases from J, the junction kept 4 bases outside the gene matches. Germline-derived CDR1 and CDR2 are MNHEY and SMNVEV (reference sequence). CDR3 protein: CASNRQGQETQYF. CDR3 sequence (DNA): TGTGCCAGCAACCGACAGGGACAAGAGACCCAGTACTTC.

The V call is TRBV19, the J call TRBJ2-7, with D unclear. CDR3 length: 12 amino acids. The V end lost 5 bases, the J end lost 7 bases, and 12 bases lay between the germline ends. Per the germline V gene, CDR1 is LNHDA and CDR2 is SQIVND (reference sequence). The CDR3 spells CASSPSTGEQYF. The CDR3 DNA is TGTGCCAGTAGTCCAAGCACCGGGGAGCAGTACTTC.

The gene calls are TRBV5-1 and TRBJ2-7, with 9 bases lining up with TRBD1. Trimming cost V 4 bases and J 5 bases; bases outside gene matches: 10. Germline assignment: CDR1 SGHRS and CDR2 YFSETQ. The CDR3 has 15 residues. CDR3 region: CASSSPGTGFDEQYF. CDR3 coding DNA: TGCGCCAGCAGCAGTCCCGGGACAGGGTTCGACGAGCAGTACTTC.

The CDR3 spells CASSETGGYYEQYF. The CDR3 DNA reads TGCGCCAGCAGCGAGACAGGGGGATACTACGAGCAGTACTTC. The V and J genes are TRBV10-1 and TRBJ2-7, with TRBD1 identical over 9 bases. Germline V lookup: CDR1 WNHNN, CDR2 SYGVQD (reference sequence). V shed 6 bases, J shed 3 bases, and the junction held 6 bases outside the gene matches. The CDR3 covers 14 residues.

CDR3 sequence: CASSENGRDRPQHF. The CDR3 nucleotides are TGTGCCAGCAGTGAGAATGGCAGGGACAGGCCCCAGCATTTT. The chain recombines TRBV25-1 with TRBJ1-5; 7 positions match TRBD1. Germline V gives CDR1 MGHDK, CDR2 SYGVNS. This CDR3 region has 14 residues. Unmatched junction bases numbered 8, after V lost 3 bases and J lost 9 bases. The full variable domain, rest sourced from reference TRBV25-1 and TRBJ1-5, is EADIYQTPRYLVIGTGKKITLECSQTMGHDKMYWYQQDPGMELHLIHYSYGVNSTEKGDLSSESTVSRIRTEHFPLTLESARPSHTSQYLCASSENGRDRPQHFGDGTRLSIL.

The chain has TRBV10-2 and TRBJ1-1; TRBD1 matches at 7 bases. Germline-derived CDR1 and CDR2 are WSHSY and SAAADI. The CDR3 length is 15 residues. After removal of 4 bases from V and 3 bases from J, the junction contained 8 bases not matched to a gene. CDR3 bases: TGCGCCAGCAGTGGCCATACAGGGGTGGACACTGAAGCTTTCTTT. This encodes CASSGHTGVDTEAFF.

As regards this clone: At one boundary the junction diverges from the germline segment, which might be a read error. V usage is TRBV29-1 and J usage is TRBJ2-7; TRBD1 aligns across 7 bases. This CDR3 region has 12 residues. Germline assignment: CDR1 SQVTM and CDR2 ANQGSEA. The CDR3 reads CTVGQEDYEQYF. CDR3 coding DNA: TGCACCGTTGGACAGGAGGACTACGAGCAGTACTTC.

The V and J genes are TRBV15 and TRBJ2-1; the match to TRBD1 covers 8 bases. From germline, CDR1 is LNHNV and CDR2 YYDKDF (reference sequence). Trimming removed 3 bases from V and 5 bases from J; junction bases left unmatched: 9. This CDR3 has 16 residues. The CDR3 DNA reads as TGTGCCACCAGCAGGGAGGGGACAGGACCTAACAATGAGCAGTTCTTC. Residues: CATSREGTGPNNEQFF.

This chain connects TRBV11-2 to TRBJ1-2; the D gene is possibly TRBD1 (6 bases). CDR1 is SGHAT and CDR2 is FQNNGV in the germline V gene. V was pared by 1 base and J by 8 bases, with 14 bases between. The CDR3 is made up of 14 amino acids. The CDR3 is CASSLGVSGGGYTF. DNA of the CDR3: TGTGCCAGCAGCTTAGGAGTCTCGGGGGGCGGCTACACCTTC.

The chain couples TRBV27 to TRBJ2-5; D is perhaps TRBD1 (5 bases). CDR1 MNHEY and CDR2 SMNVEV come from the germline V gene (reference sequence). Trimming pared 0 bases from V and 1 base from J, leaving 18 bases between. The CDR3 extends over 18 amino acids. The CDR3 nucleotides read TGTGCCAGCAGTTTATCGACAGTGGGAACCGGGTTCCAAGAGACCCAGTACTTC. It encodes CASSLSTVGTGFQETQYF.

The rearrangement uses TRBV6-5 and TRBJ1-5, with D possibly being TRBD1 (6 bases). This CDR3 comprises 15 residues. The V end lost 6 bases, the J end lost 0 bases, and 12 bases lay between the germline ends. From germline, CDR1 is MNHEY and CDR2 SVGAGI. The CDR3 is CASRPQGPSNQPQHF. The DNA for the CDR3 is TGTGCCAGCAGACCCCAGGGGCCTAGCAATCAGCCCCAGCATTTT.

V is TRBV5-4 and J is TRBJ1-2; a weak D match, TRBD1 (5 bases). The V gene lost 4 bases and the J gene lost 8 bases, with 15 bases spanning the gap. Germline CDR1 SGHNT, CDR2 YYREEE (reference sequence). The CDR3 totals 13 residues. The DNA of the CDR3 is TGTGCCAGCAGCGTCTATTCGCAGGGCGGCTACACCTTC. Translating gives CASSVYSQGGYTF.